One T cell receptor beta chain is described in this entry. Naive CD8 cells were CD45RO-negative, positively selected for CCR7, excluding terminally differentiated effector memory CD45RA+ cells. The data are from a study of shared clonotypes between healthy human individuals. Measured with immunoSEQ multiplex PCR; TCRdb has only the in-frame clones, and not every one. Seen here are 1.5 million to 2.5 million clones, roughly 94% observed once, and the top ten hold approximately 1%. The CDR3 is 14 amino acids. Looked up from germline, CDR1 is SSHAT and CDR2 is FNYEAQ (reference sequence). This receptor was identified in a man aged 18 to 29 in good health. V is TRBV7-7 and J is TRBJ2-2, with 8 positions matching TRBD2. Material for sequencing was naive CD8+ T cells sorted from blood. The CDR3 reads CATRGVADSGELFF. As DNA, the CDR3 is TGTGCTACGCGGGGGGTCGCAGACTCCGGGGAGCTGTTTTTT.